Listed below are T cell receptor beta chains from one sample, sequenced in a study of CD8+ T cells in alopecia areata. Data came from immunoSEQ multiplex PCR; TCRdb stores just in-frame clones and leaves some out. This table holds around 19,000 clones, 50% to 60% found once. Sequenced here: skin, sampled at week 4, from a patient treated with tofacitinib. The receptors come from a human donor with alopecia areata. Both conserved end residues are part of each CDR3. The D gene is left open where the match is weak. Some rows have no size entry. The others give once, few or many, or a class for an expanded clone.

v_call	j_call	d_call	clone_size	cdr3_aa	cdr3_nt
TRBV4-1	TRBJ1-2	-	-	CASSQGGIQRVGYTF	TGCGCCAGCAGCCAAGGGGGAATACAAAGGGTTGGCTACACCTTC
TRBV7-9	TRBJ1-3	-	-	CASSSLVTGSGNTIYF	TGTGCCAGCAGCTCCCTTGTGACAGGCTCTGGAAACACCATATATTTT
TRBV7-8	TRBJ2-4	-	-	CASSLTGGGNIQYF	TGTGCCAGCAGCTTAACTGGAGGAGGGAACATTCAGTACTTC
TRBV30	TRBJ2-1	-	-	CAWSGGYGDNEQFF	TGTGCCTGGAGCGGCGGGTATGGAGACAATGAGCAGTTCTTC
TRBV7-6	TRBJ1-1	TRBD1	-	CASSFKGRGDTEAFF	TGTGCCAGCAGCTTTAAGGGCAGGGGGGACACTGAAGCTTTCTTT
TRBV28	TRBJ1-1	-	-	CASEDWGDTEAFF	TGTGCCAGCGAGGATTGGGGGGACACTGAAGCTTTCTTT
TRBV7-8	TRBJ1-3	-	few	CASSLATDSGNTIYF	TGTGCCAGCAGCTTAGCGACCGACAGTGGAAACACCATATATTTT
TRBV7-6	TRBJ2-7	-	once	CASSLGGVSNYEQYF	TGTGCCAGCAGCTTAGGAGGGGTCAGCAACTACGAGCAGTACTTC
TRBV18	TRBJ2-4	-	-	CASSPLAEGWSIQYF	TGTGCCAGCTCACCACTGGCAGAAGGTTGGTCCATTCAGTACTTC
TRBV4-1	TRBJ2-5	TRBD2	-	CASSQVGRGGQETQYF	TGCGCCAGCAGCCAGGTCGGGCGGGGGGGCCAAGAGACCCAGTACTTC
TRBV15	TRBJ1-3	-	-	CATSRDKGPGNTIYF	TGTGCCACCAGCAGAGATAAGGGGCCTGGAAACACCATATATTTT
TRBV7-3	TRBJ1-2	TRBD1	few	CASRLTGGGGYTF	TGTGCCAGCAGACTTACAGGGGGCGGTGGCTACACCTTC
TRBV19	TRBJ2-2	-	-	CASSPGPGLMRSGELFF	TGTGCCAGTAGCCCGGGACCGGGGCTTATGAGGAGCGGGGAGCTGTTTTTT
TRBV5-1	TRBJ2-1	-	few	CASSFPGGQVSDNEQFF	TGCGCCAGCAGCTTCCCCGGAGGTCAGGTCAGCGACAATGAGCAGTTCTTC
TRBV4-1	TRBJ1-2	-	-	CASSQDNRPYGYTF	TGCGCCAGCAGCCAAGATAACAGGCCCTATGGCTACACCTTC